A selection of T cell receptor beta chains follows, all from one sample in a study of blood T cell repertoires in COVID-19. The method was immunoSEQ multiplex PCR; TCRdb's version includes in-frame clones alone and lacks a portion of them. The table includes tens of thousands of clones, under 70% detected once. The source material was peripheral blood. The source is a woman aged 70-85 years with acute or convalescent COVID-19. The CDR3 runs from the conserved cysteine through the conserved F or W. The D gene is left open where the match is weak. Rows give clone size only sometimes, using once, few, many, or a class for an expanded clone.

V	J	D	size	DNA	CDR3
TRBV19	TRBJ1-2	TRBD1	many	TGTGCCAGTAGTCCGGACAGGGCGAGGACCAACTATGGCTACACCTTC	CASSPDRARTNYGYTF
TRBV5-8	TRBJ2-5	NA	NA	TGTGCCAGCAGCCGGACAGTACGAGAGACCCAGTACTTC	CASSRTVRETQYF
TRBV4-3	TRBJ1-2	NA	few	TGCGCCAGCAGCCAAGGATCGGGCTATGGCTACACCTTC	CASSQGSGYGYTF
TRBV2	TRBJ2-5	NA	NA	TGTGCCAGCAGTGCGACAGAAGAAGAGACCCAGTACTTC	CASSATEEETQYF
TRBV3-1/TRBV3-2	TRBJ1-2	NA	few	TGTGCCAGCAGCCAAACCCTCTGGGTAGAGGCAACCGGCGGTGGCTACACCTTC	CASSQTLWVEATGGGYTF
TRBV4-2	TRBJ2-1	NA	NA	TGTGCCAGCAGCCAAGGGCAGGACTCCTACAATGAGCAGTTCTTC	CASSQGQDSYNEQFF
TRBV7-9	TRBJ1-4	TRBD1	once	TGTGCCAGCAGCGATGACAGGGGAAGAGAAAAACTGTTTTTT	CASSDDRGREKLFF
TRBV28	TRBJ1-2	TRBD1	NA	TGTGCCAGCAGTTCCCCGGGACAGGGCAACTATGGCTACACCTTC	CASSSPGQGNYGYTF
TRBV2	TRBJ1-4	TRBD1	once	TGTGCCAGCACCGCGAGGGGACAGTCAACTAATGAAAAACTGTTTTTT	CASTARGQSTNEKLFF
TRBV7-3	TRBJ2-2	NA	NA	TGTGCCAGCAGCTTCCAAGCGGTGGACACCGGGGAGCTGTTTTTT	CASSFQAVDTGELFF
TRBV19	TRBJ2-1	NA	NA	TGTGCCAGTAGTGGGGGCCTCAATGAGCAGTTCTTC	CASSGGLNEQFF
TRBV18	TRBJ2-5	NA	NA	TGTGCCAGCTCACGAGCGCCGCCGGTGTACCAAGAGACCCAGTACTTC	CASSRAPPVYQETQYF
TRBV28	TRBJ1-5	NA	NA	TGTGCCAGCAGTTTCGTTCCAGGGTTCAATCAGCCCCAGCATTTT	CASSFVPGFNQPQHF
TRBV6-5	TRBJ1-4	NA	NA	TGTGCCAGCAGACAAGACAGCTCCAATGAAAAACTGTTTTTT	CASRQDSSNEKLFF
TRBV6-2/TRBV6-3	TRBJ1-2	NA	once	TGTGCCAGCAGTTACGAGGTCGGGAGTTATGGCTACACCTTC	CASSYEVGSYGYTF
TRBV5-1	TRBJ1-2	NA	NA	TGCGCCAGCAGCTTGGGGCGGGGCTATGGCTACACCTTC	CASSLGRGYGYTF
TRBV7-9	TRBJ2-5	TRBD1	NA	TGTGCCAGCAGCTTAGCCCGACAGGGAAGGGAGACCCAGTACTTC	CASSLARQGRETQYF
TRBV7-9	TRBJ2-1	TRBD2	few	TGTGCCAGCAGGACTAGCGGGAGGGCCGTTGAGCAGTTCTTC	CASRTSGRAVEQFF
TRBV18	TRBJ1-2	TRBD1	once	TGTGCCAGCTCAACGGGACAGGGTGAAGGCTACACCTTC	CASSTGQGEGYTF
TRBV28	TRBJ2-7	NA	few	TGTGCCAGCAGCCAGGGTTCTCCCTACGAGCAGTACTTC	CASSQGSPYEQYF
TRBV28	TRBJ1-5	NA	NA	TGTGCCAGCAGGGAGGGAATGATTCAGCCCCAGCATTTT	CASREGMIQPQHF
TRBV4-2	TRBJ2-5	TRBD2	NA	TGTGCCAGCAGCCAAGAGGGCGGGGGGACACAAGAGACCCAGTACTTC	CASSQEGGGTQETQYF
TRBV6-5	TRBJ1-2	NA	NA	TGTGCCAGCGTAACCAGGGGTGGCTACACCTTC	CASVTRGGYTF
TRBV4-1	TRBJ1-1	NA	NA	TGCGCCAGCAGCCAAGAAGGGGGACACATGAACACTGAAGCTTTCTTT	CASSQEGGHMNTEAFF
TRBV5-1	TRBJ2-5	TRBD1	NA	TGCGCCAGCAGCTCCGGGACAGGGAGGGAGACCCAGTACTTC	CASSSGTGRETQYF
TRBV7-2	TRBJ1-1	TRBD1	many	TGTGCCAGCAGCTGGAAGCCTTGGGACAGGGACACTGAAGCTTTCTTT	CASSWKPWDRDTEAFF
TRBV5-1	TRBJ2-7	NA	few	TGCGCCAGCAGCTTAGACATCATCTCCTACGAGCAGTACTTC	CASSLDIISYEQYF
TRBV18	TRBJ2-7	NA	NA	TGTGCCAGCTCACCCCCTGGCGGGGTAGCGGCCTACGAGCAGTACTTC	CASSPPGGVAAYEQYF
TRBV12-5	TRBJ2-6	TRBD2	NA	TGTGCTAGTGGTTTTTCGGGGGGTACCGGGGCCAACGTCCTGACTTTC	CASGFSGGTGANVLTF
TRBV18	TRBJ1-6	TRBD1	NA	TGTGCCACCCGATTTCAGGGGGCTGACGTGGCACCCCTCCACTTT	CATRFQGADVAPLHF
TRBV28	TRBJ1-4	TRBD1	NA	TGTGCCACCGCACAGGGGGATGAAAAACTGTTTTTT	CATAQGDEKLFF
TRBV28	TRBJ1-1	TRBD1	NA	TGTGCCAGCAGTCCTATAGAACAGGGGGCTGGCACTGAAGCTTTCTTT	CASSPIEQGAGTEAFF
TRBV29-1	TRBJ1-2	NA	NA	TGCAGCGTAGCTACTACAGGGAACTATGGCTACACCTTC	CSVATTGNYGYTF
TRBV3-1/TRBV3-2	TRBJ1-5	NA	once	TGTGCCAGCAGCCAAGATTGGAGTAGTAGGGACTACAATCAGCCCCAGCATTTT	CASSQDWSSRDYNQPQHF